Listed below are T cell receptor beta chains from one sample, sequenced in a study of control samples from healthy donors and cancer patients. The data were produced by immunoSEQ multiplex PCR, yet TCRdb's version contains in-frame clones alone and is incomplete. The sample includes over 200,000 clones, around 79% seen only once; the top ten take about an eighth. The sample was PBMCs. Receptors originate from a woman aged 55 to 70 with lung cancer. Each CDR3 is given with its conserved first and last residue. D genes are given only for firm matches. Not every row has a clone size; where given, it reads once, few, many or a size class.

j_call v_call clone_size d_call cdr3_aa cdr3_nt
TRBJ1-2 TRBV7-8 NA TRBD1 CASSSGQLYGYTF TGTGCCAGCAGCTCGGGACAGCTCTATGGCTACACCTTC
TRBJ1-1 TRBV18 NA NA CASSPLSGTEAFF TGTGCCAGCTCACCTCTTAGTGGAACTGAAGCTTTCTTT
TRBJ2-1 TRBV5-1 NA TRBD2 CASSPGGGAYNEQFF TGCGCCAGCAGCCCAGGCGGGGGAGCCTACAATGAGCAGTTCTTC
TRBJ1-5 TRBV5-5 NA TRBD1 CASSWDRVNQPQHF TGTGCCAGCAGCTGGGACAGGGTGAATCAGCCCCAGCATTTT
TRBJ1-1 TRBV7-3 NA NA CASSLTRDAEAFF TGTGCCAGCAGCTTAACGCGGGACGCTGAAGCTTTCTTT
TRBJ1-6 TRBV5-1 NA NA CASTTGEGNSPLHF TGCGCCAGCACCACAGGAGAGGGTAATTCACCCCTCCACTTT
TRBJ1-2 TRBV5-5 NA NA CASSLVRDRVYGYTF TGTGCCAGCAGCTTGGTCAGGGATAGAGTGTATGGCTACACCTTC
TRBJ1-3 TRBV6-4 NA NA CASTPTTAHYSGNTIYF TGTGCCAGCACTCCGACGACAGCCCACTACTCTGGAAACACCATATATTTT
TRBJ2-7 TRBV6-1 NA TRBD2 CASSEMGGTYSYEQYF TGTGCCAGCAGTGAAATGGGAGGGACGTACTCCTACGAGCAGTACTTC
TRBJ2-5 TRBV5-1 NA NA CASSLGGPQETQYF TGCGCCAGCAGCTTGGGAGGGCCCCAAGAGACCCAGTACTTC
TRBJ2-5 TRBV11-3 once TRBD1 CASSAGRGRGETQYF TGTGCCAGCAGCGCGGGCAGGGGGCGCGGCGAGACCCAGTACTTC
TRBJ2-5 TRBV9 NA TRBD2 CASSVDGGAGETQYF TGTGCCAGCAGCGTAGACGGGGGGGCTGGAGAGACCCAGTACTTC
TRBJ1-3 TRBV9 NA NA CASSLGTPGNTIYF TGTGCCAGCAGCCTCGGGACACCTGGAAACACCATATATTTT
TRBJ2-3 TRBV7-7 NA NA CASSPSLGGTDTQYF TGTGCTAGCAGCCCGTCTTTGGGGGGCACAGATACGCAGTATTTT
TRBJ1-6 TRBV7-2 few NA CASSLLKGGNSPLHF TGTGCCAGCAGCCTATTGAAGGGTGGGAATTCACCCCTCCACTTT
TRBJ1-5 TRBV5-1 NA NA CASSLGGSNQPQHF TGCGCCAGCAGCTTGGGAGGGAGCAATCAGCCCCAGCATTTT
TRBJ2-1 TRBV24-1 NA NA CATSDIGTSNEQFF TGTGCCACCAGTGATATTGGGACATCGAATGAGCAGTTCTTC
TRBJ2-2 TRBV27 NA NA CASSSWDGGELFF TGTGCCAGCAGTTCCTGGGACGGCGGGGAGCTGTTTTTT
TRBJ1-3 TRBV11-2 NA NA CASSVGWGDTIYF TGTGCCAGCAGCGTCGGGTGGGGGGACACCATATATTTT
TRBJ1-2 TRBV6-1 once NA CASSEGAGGYGYTF TGTGCCAGCAGTGAAGGAGCGGGGGGGTATGGCTACACCTTC
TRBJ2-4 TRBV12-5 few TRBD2 CASGRGGPAHQNIQYF TGTGCTAGTGGCCGGGGGGGCCCTGCACACCAAAACATTCAGTACTTC
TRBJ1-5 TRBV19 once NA CASSPGGGSNQPQHF TGTGCCAGTAGCCCGGGAGGTGGAAGCAATCAGCCCCAGCATTTT
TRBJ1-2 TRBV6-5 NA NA CASSTGGPSYGYTF TGTGCCAGCAGTACCGGTGGACCGAGCTATGGCTACACCTTC
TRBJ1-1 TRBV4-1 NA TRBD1 CASSLNRGGNTEAFF TGCGCCAGCAGCCTAAACAGGGGTGGTAACACTGAAGCTTTCTTT
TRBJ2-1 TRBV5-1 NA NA CASSLVSNNEQFF TGCGCCAGCAGCTTGGTCAGCAACAATGAGCAGTTCTTC
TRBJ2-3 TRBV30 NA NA CAWSAGRTDTQYF TGTGCCTGGAGTGCAGGCCGCACAGATACGCAGTATTTT
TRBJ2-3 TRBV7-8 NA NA CASSLGASASTDTQYF TGTGCCAGCAGCTTAGGGGCTAGCGCTAGCACAGATACGCAGTATTTT
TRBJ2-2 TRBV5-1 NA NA CASSKGISGELFF TGCGCCAGCTCGAAAGGGATTTCCGGGGAGCTGTTTTTT
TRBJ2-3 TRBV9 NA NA CASSFPPRGDTQYF TGTGCCAGCAGCTTCCCCCCAAGGGGGGATACGCAGTATTTT
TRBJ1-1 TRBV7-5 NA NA CVRSLVLSEAFF TGTGTCAGAAGCTTAGTACTGTCTGAAGCTTTCTTT
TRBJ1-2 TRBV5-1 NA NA CASSLVGLSGYTF TGCGCCAGCAGCTTGGTAGGGCTAAGTGGCTACACCTTC
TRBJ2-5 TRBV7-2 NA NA CASSLGGQQTQYF TGTGCCAGCAGCTTAGGGGGCCAACAGACCCAGTACTTC
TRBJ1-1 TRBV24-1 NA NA CATRWAFF TGTGCCACCAGGTGGGCTTTCTTT
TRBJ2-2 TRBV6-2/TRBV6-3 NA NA CASSDLGGTNTGELFF TGTGCCAGCAGTGATCTCGGGGGTACGAACACCGGGGAGCTGTTTTTT
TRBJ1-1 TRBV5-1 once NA CASSFAGRTEAFF TGCGCCAGCAGCTTCGCAGGGCGCACTGAAGCTTTCTTT
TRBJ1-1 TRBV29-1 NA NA CSVFDRLREAFF TGCAGCGTTTTTGACAGGCTGCGTGAAGCTTTCTTT
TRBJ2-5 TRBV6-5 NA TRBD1 CASSWGQERETQYF TGTGCCAGCAGTTGGGGACAGGAGAGGGAGACCCAGTACTTC
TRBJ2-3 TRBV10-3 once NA CAISPGTPDTQYF TGTGCCATCAGTCCGGGGACGCCAGATACGCAGTATTTT
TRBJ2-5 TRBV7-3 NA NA CASSLGSLETQYF TGTGCCAGCAGCCTAGGGAGCTTAGAGACCCAGTACTTC
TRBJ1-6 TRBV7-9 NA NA CASSFSTGGGSPLHF TGTGCCAGCAGCTTCTCGACGGGAGGCGGTTCACCCCTCCACTTT
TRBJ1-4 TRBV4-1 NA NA CASSQEIATNEKLFF TGCGCCAGCAGCCAAGAGATAGCAACTAATGAAAAACTGTTTTTT
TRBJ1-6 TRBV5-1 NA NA CASSLRTANSPLHF TGCGCCAGCAGCCTTCGGACAGCTAATTCACCCCTCCACTTT
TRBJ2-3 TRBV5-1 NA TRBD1 CASSPGTDTDTQYF TGCGCCAGCAGCCCCGGGACAGACACAGATACGCAGTATTTT
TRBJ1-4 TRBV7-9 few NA CASSLLANEKLFF TGTGCCAGCAGCTTACTTGCTAATGAAAAACTGTTTTTT
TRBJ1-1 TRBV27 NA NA CASSFGSGDTEAFF TGTGCCAGCAGTTTTGGGTCAGGGGACACTGAAGCTTTCTTT
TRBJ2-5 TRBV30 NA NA CAWSQGFRETQYF TGTGCCTGGAGTCAGGGATTCCGGGAGACCCAGTACTTC
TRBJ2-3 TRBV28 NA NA CASSLPGTDTQYF TGTGCCAGCAGTTTACCGGGAACAGATACGCAGTATTTT
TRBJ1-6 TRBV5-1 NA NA CASSLVGDSPLHF TGCGCCAGCAGCTTGGTAGGGGATTCACCCCTCCACTTT
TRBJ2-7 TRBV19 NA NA CASSPSGRDARGGYEQYF TGTGCCAGTAGTCCATCGGGCCGGGACGCCCGAGGGGGGTACGAGCAGTACTTC
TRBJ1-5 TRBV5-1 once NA CASSLETGANQPQHF TGCGCCAGCAGCTTGGAAACGGGAGCAAATCAGCCCCAGCATTTT
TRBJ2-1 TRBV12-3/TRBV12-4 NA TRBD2 CASSPGTSGGQFF TGTGCCAGCAGTCCCGGGACTAGCGGGGGGCAGTTCTTC
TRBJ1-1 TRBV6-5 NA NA CASSLYGPTNTEAFF TGTGCCAGCAGCCTGTACGGTCCTACGAACACTGAAGCTTTCTTT
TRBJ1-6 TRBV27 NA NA CASSLTMELNSPLHF TGTGCCAGCAGTTTAACTATGGAGTTAAATTCACCCCTCCACTTT
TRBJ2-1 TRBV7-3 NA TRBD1 CASSDNRGGNEQFF TGTGCCAGCAGCGACAACAGGGGCGGGAATGAGCAGTTCTTC
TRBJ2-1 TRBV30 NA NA CAWHKGAGGRNEQFF TGTGCCTGGCACAAAGGGGCGGGTGGGAGGAATGAGCAGTTCTTC
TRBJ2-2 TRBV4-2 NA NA CASSQENRRNTGELFF TGTGCCAGCAGCCAAGAAAACAGGAGGAACACCGGGGAGCTGTTTTTT
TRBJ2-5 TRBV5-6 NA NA CASSLGKLVSQETQYF TGTGCCAGCAGCTTGGGCAAACTAGTGTCCCAAGAGACCCAGTACTTC
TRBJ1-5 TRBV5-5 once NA CASSPIGNQPQHF TGTGCCAGCAGCCCGATAGGCAATCAGCCCCAGCATTTT